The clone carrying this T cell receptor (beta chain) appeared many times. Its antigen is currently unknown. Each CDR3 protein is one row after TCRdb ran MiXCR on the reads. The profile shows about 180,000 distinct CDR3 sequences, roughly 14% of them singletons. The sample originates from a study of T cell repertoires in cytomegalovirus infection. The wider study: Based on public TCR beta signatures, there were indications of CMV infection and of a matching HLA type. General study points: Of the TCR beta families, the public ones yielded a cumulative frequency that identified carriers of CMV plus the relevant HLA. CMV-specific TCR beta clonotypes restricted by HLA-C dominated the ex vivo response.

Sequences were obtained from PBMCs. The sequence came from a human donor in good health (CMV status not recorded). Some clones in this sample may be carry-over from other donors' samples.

Written as DNA, the CDR3 is TGTGCCAGCAGCTCCCCAAGTGGGAGGACGCAGTATTTT. Amino acids: CASSSPSGRTQYF. This chain joins TRBV7-3 and TRBJ2-3, with a tentative D call TRBD2 (6 bases). The CDR3 sequence is 13 residues long. The germline V gene has CDR1 SGHTA and CDR2 FQGTGA. Trimming took off 4 bases at V and 9 bases at J, with 14 bases between the two ends.